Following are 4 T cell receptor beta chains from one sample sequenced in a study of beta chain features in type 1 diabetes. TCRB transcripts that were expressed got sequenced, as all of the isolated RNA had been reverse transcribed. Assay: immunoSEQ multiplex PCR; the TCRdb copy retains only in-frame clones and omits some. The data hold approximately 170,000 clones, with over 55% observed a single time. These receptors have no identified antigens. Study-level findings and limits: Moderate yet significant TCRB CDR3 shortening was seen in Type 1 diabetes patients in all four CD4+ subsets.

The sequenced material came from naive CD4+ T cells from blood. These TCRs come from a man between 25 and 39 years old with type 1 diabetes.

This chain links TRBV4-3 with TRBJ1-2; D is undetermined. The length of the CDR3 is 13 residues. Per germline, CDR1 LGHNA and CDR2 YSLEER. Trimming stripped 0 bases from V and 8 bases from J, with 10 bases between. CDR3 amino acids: CASSQDPIRGYTF. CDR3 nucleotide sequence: TGCGCCAGCAGCCAAGATCCCATCAGGGGCTACACCTTC.

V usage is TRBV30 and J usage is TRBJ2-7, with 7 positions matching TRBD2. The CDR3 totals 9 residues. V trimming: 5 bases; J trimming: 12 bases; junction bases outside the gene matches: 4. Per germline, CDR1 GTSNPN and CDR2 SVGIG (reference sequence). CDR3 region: CAWGRAPYF. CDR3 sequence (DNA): TGTGCCTGGGGGAGGGCCCCGTACTTC.

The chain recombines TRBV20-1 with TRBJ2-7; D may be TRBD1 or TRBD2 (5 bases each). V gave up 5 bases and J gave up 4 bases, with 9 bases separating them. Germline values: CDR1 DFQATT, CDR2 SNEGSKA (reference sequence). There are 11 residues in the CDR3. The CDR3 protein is CSAGWGYEQYF. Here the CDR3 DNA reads TGCAGTGCTGGGTGGGGGTACGAGCAGTACTTC.

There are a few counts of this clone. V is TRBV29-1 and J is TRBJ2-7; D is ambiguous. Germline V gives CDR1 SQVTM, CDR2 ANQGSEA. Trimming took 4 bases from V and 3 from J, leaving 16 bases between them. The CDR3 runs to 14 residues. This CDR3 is CSVVISVSHYEQYF. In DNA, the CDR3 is TGCAGCGTTGTTATTTCGGTCAGCCACTACGAGCAGTACTTC.